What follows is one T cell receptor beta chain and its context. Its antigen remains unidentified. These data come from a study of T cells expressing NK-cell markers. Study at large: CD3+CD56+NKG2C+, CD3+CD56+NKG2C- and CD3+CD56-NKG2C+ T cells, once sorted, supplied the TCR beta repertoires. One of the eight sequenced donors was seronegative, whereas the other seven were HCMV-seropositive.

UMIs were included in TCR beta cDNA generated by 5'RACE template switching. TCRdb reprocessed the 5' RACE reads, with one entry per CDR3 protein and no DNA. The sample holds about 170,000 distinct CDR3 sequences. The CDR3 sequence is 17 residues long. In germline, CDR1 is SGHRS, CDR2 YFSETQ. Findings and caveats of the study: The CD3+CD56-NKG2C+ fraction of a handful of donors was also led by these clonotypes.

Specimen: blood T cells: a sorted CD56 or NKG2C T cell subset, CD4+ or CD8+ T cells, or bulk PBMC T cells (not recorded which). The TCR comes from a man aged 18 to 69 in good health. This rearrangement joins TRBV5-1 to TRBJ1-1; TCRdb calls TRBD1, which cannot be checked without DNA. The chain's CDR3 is CASSPRPAGGAYTEAFF. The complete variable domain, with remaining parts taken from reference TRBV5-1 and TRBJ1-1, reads KAGVTQTPRYLIKTRGQQVTLSCSPISGHRSVSWYQQTPGQGLQFLFEYFSETQRNKGNFPGRFSGRQFSNSRSEMNVSTLELGDSALYLCASSPRPAGGAYTEAFFGQGTRLTVV.